A selection of T cell receptor beta chains follows, all from one sample in a study of T cell responses to AZD1222 COVID-19 vaccine. The repertoire was sequenced with immunoSEQ multiplex PCR; TCRdb's copy has only in-frame clones and lacks some. The sample has about 79,000 clones; 90% to 95% are singletons. Sequenced here: peripheral blood, sampled on day 0 of MenACWY control vaccination. The receptors derive from an adult in good health. Each CDR3 is given with its conserved first and last residue. D genes are given only for firm matches. Size tells how often a clone was seen (once, few, many) or the class of an expanded clone, and some rows leave it out.

J gene | D gene | clone size | V gene | CDR3 DNA | CDR3 protein
TRBJ1-5 | TRBD1 | . | TRBV19 | TGTGCCAGTAGTATTGAGGGGGCTCAGCAGCCCCAGCATTTT | CASSIEGAQQPQHF
TRBJ2-3 | TRBD2 | . | TRBV3-1/TRBV3-2 | TGTGCCAGCAGCCAAGCAGAACTAGCGGGAGATACGCAGTATTTT | CASSQAELAGDTQYF
TRBJ2-5 | TRBD2 | . | TRBV19 | TGTGCCAGTAGTATCGTGCCTAGCGGGGTGGAGACCCAGTACTTC | CASSIVPSGVETQYF
TRBJ1-1 | . | . | TRBV2 | TGTGCCAGCAGTGAAGCTTATATGGGTCGTCCAGGTGGGAAGGAAGCTTTCTTT | CASSEAYMGRPGGKEAFF
TRBJ1-5 | . | once | TRBV4-3 | TGCGCCAGCAGCCAAGTGCAGGGCTACCCCCAGCATTTT | CASSQVQGYPQHF
TRBJ2-2 | . | . | TRBV18 | TGTGCCAGCTCACCACAATCCCGGGACGGTAACACCGGGGAGCTGTTTTTT | CASSPQSRDGNTGELFF
TRBJ1-5 | . | . | TRBV9 | TGTGCCAGCAGCAAGACACGGGACGGACAGCCCCAGCATTTT | CASSKTRDGQPQHF
TRBJ1-3 | . | . | TRBV19 | TGTGCCAGTAGCCGCGGAAAAGGAAACACCATATATTTT | CASSRGKGNTIYF
TRBJ2-3 | . | . | TRBV28 | TGTGCCAGCAGTTTACAGTCAGGGGTCAGGTATACGCAGTATTTT | CASSLQSGVRYTQYF
TRBJ2-1 | . | . | TRBV29-1 | TGCAGCTCTCGGGGGATGAATGAGCAGTTCTTC | CSSRGMNEQFF
TRBJ2-1 | TRBD2 | . | TRBV6-2/TRBV6-3 | TGTGCCAGCAGTTCCGGACTAGCGGGAGCACTCAATGAGCAGTTCTTC | CASSSGLAGALNEQFF
TRBJ1-5 | . | . | TRBV10-3 | TGTGCCATCAGCTCAACTGGGCAGCCCCAGCATTTT | CAISSTGQPQHF
TRBJ1-1 | . | . | TRBV30 | TGTGCCTGGAGGTTTTTGGGAGTATCTAACACTGAAGCTTTCTTT | CAWRFLGVSNTEAFF
TRBJ1-4 | . | . | TRBV5-4 | TGTGCCAGCAGCATGGGAGGACGGGCTTTGGGTGAAAAACTGTTTTTT | CASSMGGRALGEKLFF
TRBJ1-1 | . | . | TRBV12-3/TRBV12-4 | TGTGGGGTGGACCGGAGCATGAACACTGAAGCTTTCTTT | CGVDRSMNTEAFF
TRBJ2-2 | . | . | TRBV7-3 | TGTGCCAGCAGCCAGGGGGGTTTCAACACCGGGGAGCTGTTTTTT | CASSQGGFNTGELFF
TRBJ1-1 | . | . | TRBV29-1 | TGCAGCGTTGACCGGGGAGGCACTGAAGCCTTCTTT | CSVDRGGTEAFF
TRBJ2-3 | TRBD2 | once | TRBV11-1 | TGTGCCAGCAGCTTAGGTAGCGGGAGCACAGATACGCAGTATTTT | CASSLGSGSTDTQYF
TRBJ2-7 | TRBD2 | . | TRBV24-1 | TGTGCCACCAGTGATCCGACTAGCGGGGGGACCCCATTCGGGCAGTACTTC | CATSDPTSGGTPFGQYF
TRBJ1-5 | . | . | TRBV2 | TGTGCCAGCAGTGAACAAGGTTCTAGCAATCAGCCCCAGCATTTT | CASSEQGSSNQPQHF
TRBJ2-3 | TRBD2 | . | TRBV19 | TGTGCCAGTAGTACCACGGGGGGAATAACTAGCACAGATACGCAGTATTTT | CASSTTGGITSTDTQYF
TRBJ2-1 | . | . | TRBV19 | TGTGCCAGTAGACGGGGGGCCTCCTACAATGAGCAGTTCTTC | CASRRGASYNEQFF
TRBJ1-2 | . | . | TRBV7-2 | TGTGCCAGCAGCCCCAGGGATGGCTACACCTTC | CASSPRDGYTF
TRBJ2-3 | . | once | TRBV18 | TGTGCCAGCTCACCGGTAGGAGCGGCAGATACGCAGTATTTT | CASSPVGAADTQYF
TRBJ1-3 | . | . | TRBV20-1 | TGCAGTGCTAGTTCTGGAAACACCATATATTTT | CSASSGNTIYF
TRBJ1-1 | . | . | TRBV19 | TGTGCCAGTAACCGGGGGTTCGTCGCTTTCTTT | CASNRGFVAFF
TRBJ2-7 | TRBD2 | . | TRBV6-2/TRBV6-3 | TGTGCCAGCAGCCCAAAGGGACTAGTGCGGCTCGAGCAGTACTTC | CASSPKGLVRLEQYF
TRBJ2-1 | . | . | TRBV28 | TGTGCCCCCGAGGGGGGGACTCACAATGAGCAGTTCTTC | CAPEGGTHNEQFF
TRBJ2-1 | . | . | TRBV29-1 | TGCAGCGTTGAATCCGGGGGCAATGAGCAGTTCTTC | CSVESGGNEQFF
TRBJ2-2 | TRBD1 | . | TRBV6-5 | TGTGCCAGCAGTTACAGGGGGCGCATGGCTACCGGGGAGCTGTTTTTT | CASSYRGRMATGELFF
TRBJ2-2 | . | . | TRBV2 | TGTGCCAGCAGACCCCGGGACCCCCAAACCGGGGAGCTGTTTTTT | CASRPRDPQTGELFF
TRBJ1-1 | . | . | TRBV28 | TGTGCCAGCAGTTTAGCGGCCAGGGTGAACACTGAAGCTTTCTTT | CASSLAARVNTEAFF
TRBJ2-2 | TRBD2 | . | TRBV14 | TGTGCCAGCAGCCAAGGTCTAGCGGCGAACACCGGGGAGCTGTTTTTT | CASSQGLAANTGELFF